These T cell receptor beta chains were read from a single sample in a study of blood T cell repertoires in COVID-19. Clones were read by immunoSEQ multiplex PCR, and TCRdb kept only the in-frame ones, dropping some. The sample yields 120,000 or so clones, roughly 85% seen once. Sequenced sample: peripheral blood. Receptor source: an elderly woman with active or convalescent COVID-19. Both conserved end residues are part of each CDR3. The order of the fields is J gene, V gene, D gene, CDR3 protein. D genes are given only for firm matches.

TRBJ2-1 TRBV3-1/TRBV3-2 TRBD2 CASSHGGGKEFF
TRBJ2-4 TRBV7-9 - CASSQGLPAVGDIQYF
TRBJ1-2 TRBV29-1 TRBD1 CSAQTGGGKGYTF
TRBJ1-1 TRBV10-3 TRBD1 CAISAGQGRFF
TRBJ1-4 TRBV2 - CASIIRQRSNEKLFF
TRBJ2-3 TRBV19 - CASTHRSTDTQYF
TRBJ2-7 TRBV6-5 TRBD2 CASRPSSGSPYEQYF
TRBJ2-4 TRBV7-6 - CASTGGAGPSLSWYF
TRBJ1-5 TRBV15 TRBD1 CATSGRGTGIVQPQHF
TRBJ2-1 TRBV4-1 TRBD2 CASRPLGLAGYNEQFF
TRBJ2-7 TRBV7-3 - CASSPSGSYEQYF
TRBJ2-5 TRBV5-1 TRBD2 CASSDTIAGVETQYF
TRBJ2-5 TRBV5-6 TRBD2 CASSLVLAGSQETQYF
TRBJ1-2 TRBV5-1 - CASSSETGSYGYTF
TRBJ2-1 TRBV18 TRBD1 CASSPSGQDNEQFF
TRBJ1-4 TRBV28 TRBD1 CASSSGTGGRREKLFF
TRBJ2-1 TRBV7-8 - CASSQDFRTYNEQFF
TRBJ2-5 TRBV2 - CASSATDYRTGMATQYF
TRBJ2-7 TRBV9 - CASSTGTFPYEQYF
TRBJ2-1 TRBV11-1 - CASSLVRNSYNEQFF
TRBJ1-2 TRBV9 - CASSAHRENYGYTF
TRBJ1-1 TRBV21-1 - CASSKDPIDRGLRTEAFF
TRBJ2-7 TRBV27 TRBD2 CASSLVAGGSYEQYF
TRBJ1-2 TRBV6-2/TRBV6-3 - CASSSNYGYTF
TRBJ2-5 TRBV10-3 TRBD2 CASSPGRRESETQYF
TRBJ2-5 TRBV6-5 TRBD2 CASGTKIGETQYF
TRBJ2-1 TRBV18 - CASSPGAGSYNEQFF
TRBJ1-2 TRBV7-9 TRBD1 CASSFRDSPTRGYTF
TRBJ2-5 TRBV11-2 TRBD2 CASTRTSGRNQETQYF
TRBJ2-1 TRBV5-1 TRBD1 CASSSQTGVYNEQFF
TRBJ1-2 TRBV5-3 TRBD1 CAKQGQPPSGYTF